Each of the 8 T cell receptor beta chains below was sequenced from the same sample in a study of ipilimumab plus nivolumab after autologous stem cell transplantation (TCRdb year 2021). Library preparation employed the immunoSEQ multiplex PCR assay. The clones in this table, taken by TCRdb from immuneACCESS, are in-frame only. Not every clone is retained; where verified, under half of the shortfall comes from an unresolved V gene, and the cause of the rest is unknown. The sample records about 84,000 clones, 83% of which are singletons. The ten largest make up less than 2.5% of the sample. Sequences were derived from PBMCs, sampled in a trial of ipilimumab plus nivolumab as post-transplant consolidation. These receptors were taken from a male donor with diffuse large B-cell lymphoma.

CDR3 sequence (DNA): TGTGCCAGCAGCCCTCTGATAAGATCCCTGGCTGAAGCTTTCTTT. Its translation: CASSPLIRSLAEAFF. The V and J genes are TRBV9 and TRBJ1-1; unclear D gene. This CDR3 is 15 amino acids long. The V and J ends lost 4 bases and 6 bases respectively, with 19 bases between them. The germline V gene has CDR1 SGDLS and CDR2 YYNGEE.

The chain joins TRBV2 to TRBJ2-7; D is possibly TRBD2 (5 bases). This CDR3 spans 14 amino acids. Germline V gives CDR1 SNHLY, CDR2 FYNNEI. V lost 0 bases to trimming and J lost 5 bases, with 11 bases between them. The CDR3 nucleotides read TGTGCCAGCAGTGAAGCGATGGGCGGGCACGAGCAGTACTTC. Its protein product is CASSEAMGGHEQYF.

This clone was seen just once. This chain connects TRBV4-1 to TRBJ1-1; D possibly corresponds to TRBD1 (5 bases). CDR3 size: 15 residues. Trimming took 0 bases from V and 8 from J, leaving 16 bases between them. Germline CDR1 reads MGHRA; CDR2 reads YSYEKL. DNA of the CDR3: TGCGCCAGCAGCCAAGAAGAGGGGCTGGCTGGAGAAGCTTTCTTT. Encoded protein: CASSQEEGLAGEAFF.

There are many counts of this clone. The chain combines TRBV19 with TRBJ1-1; no reliable D call. There are 14 residues in the CDR3. Germline V gene data show CDR1 as LNHDA and CDR2 as SQIVND (reference sequence). V was trimmed by 6 bases and J by 0 bases, leaving 11 bases between them. In DNA form, the CDR3 reads TGTGCCAGTAGCGTGCTGGGTTTGAACACTGAAGCTTTCTTT. As protein: CASSVLGLNTEAFF.

CDR3 sequence (DNA): TGTGCCAGCAGCTTAGATGTGGGGCGCACAGATACGCAGTATTTT. This encodes CASSLDVGRTDTQYF. The chain carries TRBV7-9 and TRBJ2-3; tentative D call: TRBD1 (5 bases). The V end lost 1 base, the J end lost 1 base, and 9 bases lay between the germline ends. The CDR3 consists of 15 residues. CDR1 SEHNR and CDR2 FQNEAQ come from the germline V gene (reference sequence).

This clone was detected a few times. This sequence joins TRBV5-1 and TRBJ1-2; D is undetermined. This CDR3 contains 13 residues. CDR1 and CDR2 from the germline V gene are SGHRS and YFSETQ. The germline V and J ends were trimmed by 2 bases and 6 bases, with 11 bases remaining between them. The CDR3 DNA is TGCGCCAGCAGCTTCGGGAGCGAGGATGGCTACACCTTC. Translated: CASSFGSEDGYTF.

The V call is TRBV2, the J call TRBJ1-1; D may be TRBD1 (5 bases). CDR1 and CDR2 from the germline V gene are SNHLY and FYNNEI. The length of the CDR3 is 14 residues. The V end was cut by 3 bases, the J end by 4 bases, with 12 bases between. CDR3 nucleotides: TGTGCCAGCAGTGAGGGGGGTAAGGGCACTGAAGCTTTCTTT. Translating gives CASSEGGKGTEAFF. The full variable domain, rest sourced from reference TRBV2 and TRBJ1-1, is EPEVTQTPSHQVTQMGQEVILRCVPISNHLYFYWYRQILGQKVEFLVSFYNNEISEKSEIFDDQFSVERPDGSNFTLKIRSTKLEDSAMYFCASSEGGKGTEAFFGQGTRLTVV.

This chain joins TRBV6-5 and TRBJ1-6; the match to TRBD1 covers 8 bases. CDR1 is MNHEY and CDR2 is SVGAGI in the germline V gene. The CDR3 spans 16 residues. The ends lost 3 bases at V and 4 bases at J; junction bases unmatched: 5. CDR3 coding DNA: TGTGCCAGCAGTTATGGTAGACAGGGGTATAATTCACCCCTCCACTTT. Amino acids: CASSYGRQGYNSPLHF.